This record covers a single TCR beta chain. These data originate in a study of technical replicates of blood from several donors. Profiling relied on immunoSEQ multiplex PCR, and the TCRdb table lists in-frame clones only, not all of them. The repertoire holds about 97,000 clones, with around 96% as singletons. The CDR3 has 13 residues. Looked up from germline, CDR1 is SEHNR and CDR2 is FQNEAQ (reference sequence). With 4 bases removed from V and 12 bases from J, the gap between germline ends came to 15 bases. The source material was T cells isolated from PBMCs. The receptor's source is a human donor in good health. The chain employs TRBV7-9 and TRBJ1-4, with D possibly matching TRBD1 (5 bases). The CDR3 loop reads CASSSGVGGELFF. CDR3 coding DNA: TGTGCCAGCAGCTCCGGGGTTGGGGGGGAACTGTTTTTT.